What follows describes a single T cell receptor (beta chain). The table came from immunoSEQ multiplex PCR; TCRdb's copy has only in-frame clones and leaves some out. The repertoire holds roughly 600,000 clones, with about 98% as singletons. V shed 4 bases, J shed 3 bases, and the junction held 2 bases outside the gene matches. Germline V gives CDR1 SGHRS, CDR2 YFSETQ. CDR3 length: 13 residues. Only CD45RO-negative cells positively selected for CCR7 counted as naive CD8 cells, so terminally differentiated effector memory CD45RA+ cells were excluded. The source of the sample is a study of shared clonotypes between healthy human individuals. Across the whole study: A couple of female and three male donors aged 18 to 49 were enrolled.

This clonotype was sampled from a man aged 25-45 years in good health. Sequenced sample: naive CD8+ T cells sorted from blood. This chain links TRBV5-1 with TRBJ2-7, with TRBD1 identical over 9 bases. Here the CDR3 reads CASSMGQGYEQYF. DNA of the CDR3: TGCGCCAGCAGCATGGGACAGGGCTACGAGCAGTACTTC.